The 27 T cell receptor beta chains below were found in one sample sequenced in a study of regulatory T cells in long-lasting Graves disease. Construction of TCR beta libraries relied on iRepertoire HTBI primers and on Arm-PCR targeting CDR3 regions. TCRdb called the multiplex PCR reads again in MiXCR, with one record for every CDR3 protein. This sample has roughly 400,000 distinct CDR3 sequences, with more than 20% found just once. Noted time point: persistent/refractory GD, antithyroid drugs over 5 years with positive TRAb. Extracted RNA from PBMCs served as the source of the TCR library. The specimen was peripheral blood mononuclear cells (PBMCs), collected when the disease was refractory, from a patient treated with antithyroid drugs. These receptor sequences come from a female donor with Graves disease.

The V gene is TRBV30, the J gene TRBJ1-1; possibly TRBD1 for D (5 bases). Germline loops: CDR1 GTSNPN, CDR2 SVGIG (reference sequence). The CDR3 is 11 residues long. V was pared by 4 bases and J by 10 bases, with 13 bases between. The CDR3 sequence: CAWNLDSGAFF. The CDR3 DNA follows: TGTGCCTGGAACCTCGACAGTGGAGCTTTCTTT.

In this sample, this clonotype turned up many times. V gene TRBV7-6 combines with J gene TRBJ2-7; 13 nucleotides agree with TRBD2. Per germline, CDR1 SGHVS and CDR2 FNYEAQ. CDR3 length equals 16 residues. The ends lost 5 bases at V and 2 bases at J; junction bases unmatched: 6. CDR3 amino acids: CASSPRLAGGTYEQYF. Here the CDR3 DNA reads TGTGCCAGCAGCCCGAGACTAGCGGGAGGTACCTACGAGCAGTACTTC.

The rearrangement links TRBV12-3 or TRBV12-4 to TRBJ2-5; D is uncertain. Trimming shortened V by 5 bases and J by 0 bases, and 10 bases separated the two germline ends. The CDR3 has 14 residues. CDR3 coding DNA: TGTGCCAGCAGTCTTTTGCGGAACCAAGAGACCCAGTACTTC. Translating gives CASSLLRNQETQYF.

This clonotype has at least ten counts. The genes are TRBV11-2 and TRBJ2-2; possibly TRBD2 for D (5 bases). The CDR3 covers 17 residues. The V gene lost 2 bases and the J gene lost 5 bases, with 18 bases spanning the gap. Germline V lookup: CDR1 SGHAT, CDR2 FQNNGV. The CDR3 DNA reads TGTGCCAGCAGCTTAATTGGCCTAACTAGGGTAACCGGGGAGCTGTTTTTT. This codes for CASSLIGLTRVTGELFF.

This clonotype was detected a few times. This rearrangement joins TRBV20-1 to TRBJ2-7; the D gene is possibly TRBD1 (5 bases). The germline gives CDR1 DFQATT, CDR2 SNEGSKA (reference sequence). Trimming removed 6 bases at V and 7 bases at J, with 19 bases between. The CDR3 runs to 13 residues. The CDR3 DNA sequence: TGCAGTGCCCCTAGGACACTCGGGTTGGAGCAGTACTTC. As protein: CSAPRTLGLEQYF.

The sample holds a few counts of this clonotype. The chain recombines TRBV20-1 with TRBJ2-1, with 12 bases aligning to TRBD2. This CDR3 is 14 amino acids long. Germline loops: CDR1 DFQATT, CDR2 SNEGSKA (reference sequence). V shed 6 bases, J shed 4 bases, and the junction held 4 bases outside the gene matches. This CDR3 reads CSARTSGAYNEQFF. CDR3 in DNA: TGCAGTGCCCGGACTAGCGGGGCATACAATGAGCAGTTCTTC.

The chain couples TRBV27 to TRBJ2-2, with 7 bases fitting TRBD2. The germline CDR1 and CDR2 sequences are MNHEY and SMNVEV (reference sequence). V shed 5 bases, J shed 8 bases, and the junction held 8 bases outside the gene matches. The CDR3 is made up of 14 amino acids. The CDR3: CASSIWRGSGELFF. CDR3 sequence (DNA): TGTGCCAGCAGTATCTGGCGGGGGTCTGGGGAGCTGTTTTTT.

As concerns this clonotype: A much more abundant neighbour one base away suggests this may be a read error. V gene TRBV6-2 or TRBV6-3 combines with J gene TRBJ1-4; D is perhaps TRBD1 (5 bases). Germline V gene sequence: CDR1 MNHEY, CDR2 SVGEGT. Trimming stripped 6 bases from V and 7 bases from J, with 18 bases between. CDR3 length: 15 residues. The CDR3 loop reads CASRARRGSFEKLFF. In DNA, the CDR3 is TGTGCCAGCAGGGCTAGGCGGGGCAGCTTTGAAAAACTGTTTTTT.

V is TRBV4-3 and J is TRBJ2-5; D is uncertain. Germline CDR1 is LGHNA and CDR2 is YSLEER. V shed 4 bases and J shed 5 bases, with 11 bases lying between them. This CDR3 has 13 amino acids. CDR3 sequence reads: CASSPSITETQYF. CDR3 coding DNA: TGCGCCAGCAGCCCCTCCATAACGGAGACCCAGTACTTC.

This clonotype was detected a few times. V usage is TRBV19 and J usage is TRBJ2-2, with 15 positions matching TRBD2. CDR3 size: 20 residues. Germline-derived CDR1 and CDR2 are LNHDA and SQIVND (reference sequence). The V gene end was trimmed by 7 bases and the J gene end by 1 base; junction bases not matched to a gene: 13. The CDR3 nucleotides are TGTGCCAGTACCCCACGCTTCGGGACTAGCGGGAGGCTGAACACCGGGGAGCTGTTTTTT. As protein: CASTPRFGTSGRLNTGELFF.

This clonotype has ten or more counts. The chain carries TRBV5-6 and TRBJ1-1; D perhaps matches TRBD1 (5 bases). Trimming took 4 bases from V and 3 from J, leaving 10 bases between them. Germline V lookup: CDR1 SGHDT, CDR2 YYEEEE. The CDR3 consists of 13 residues. CDR3 protein: CASSPTTDTEAFF. In DNA, the CDR3 is TGTGCCAGCAGCCCAACGACAGACACTGAAGCTTTCTTT. The entire variable domain, with the rest obtained from reference TRBV5-6 and TRBJ1-1, is as follows: DAGVTQSPTHLIKTRGQQVTLRCSPKSGHDTVSWYQQALGQGPQFIFQYYEEEERQRGNFPDRFSGHQFPNYSSELNVNALLLGDSALYLCASSPTTDTEAFFGQGTRLTVV.

The table lists this clonotype with many counts. The chain joins TRBV28 to TRBJ2-7, with 14 bases lining up with TRBD2. The CDR3 loop spans 17 amino acids. V lost 1 base and J lost 3; bases outside the gene matches: 5. Germline V gene lookup returns CDR1 MDHEN and CDR2 SYDVKM. DNA for the CDR3: TGTGCCAGCAGTTTATCCCCAGGGACTAGCGGGAGCTACGAGCAGTACTTC. The encoded protein is CASSLSPGTSGSYEQYF.

This clonotype has a handful of counts. This chain connects TRBV12-3 or TRBV12-4 to TRBJ1-4, with 9 bases matching TRBD1. Trimming cost V 8 bases and J 8 bases; bases outside gene matches: 9. The CDR3 totals 14 residues. This chain's CDR3 is CASGGGQGAEKLFF. CDR3 bases: TGTGCCAGCGGTGGGGGACAGGGTGCGGAAAAACTGTTTTTT.

This clonotype turned up a few times. V gene TRBV6-1 combines with J gene TRBJ2-7; 9 bases match TRBD1. V dropped 7 bases and J dropped 2; count of bases not matched to a gene: 9. Germline CDR1 MNHNS, CDR2 SASEGT. The CDR3 loop spans 15 amino acids. The CDR3 loop reads CASNPGQGSTYEQYF. The CDR3 nucleotides are TGTGCCAGCAACCCGGGACAGGGATCCACCTACGAGCAGTACTTC.

This clonotype was detected many times. This chain joins TRBV28 and TRBJ2-5; 8 nucleotides agree with TRBD1. Germline V gene data show CDR1 as MDHEN and CDR2 as SYDVKM. The V and J ends lost 5 bases and 4 bases, in that order; junction bases with no gene match: 9. This CDR3 comprises 15 residues. The CDR3 spells CASSPVTGDGETQYF. The CDR3 DNA reads as TGTGCCAGCAGTCCCGTGACAGGGGATGGAGAGACCCAGTACTTC. The variable domain in full, completed from reference TRBV28 and TRBJ2-5, reads DVKVTQSSRYLVKRTGEKVFLECVQDMDHENMFWYRQDPGLGLRLIYFSYDVKMKEKGDIPEGYSVSREKKERFSLILESASTNQTSMYLCASSPVTGDGETQYFGPGTRLLVL.

This rearrangement joins TRBV28 to TRBJ2-1, with 9 bases lining up with TRBD1. Germline V lookup: CDR1 MDHEN, CDR2 SYDVKM. The length of the CDR3 is 14 residues. Trimming removed 6 bases from V and 5 bases from J; junction bases left unmatched: 5. CDR3 loop: CASSSGQGHNEQFF. Here the CDR3 DNA reads TGTGCCAGCAGCTCGGGACAGGGCCACAATGAGCAGTTCTTC.

This clonotype was seen repeatedly, ten times or more. In nucleotides, the CDR3 is TGTGCCAGCAGCCCCCGGGTTGGGCAAGAGACCCAGTACTTC. This translates into CASSPRVGQETQYF. The J gene is TRBJ2-5, the V gene TRBV11-2; no reliable D call. Germline V gene data show CDR1 as SGHAT and CDR2 as FQNNGV. Trimming took 5 bases from V and 2 from J, leaving 12 bases between them. The CDR3 is 14 residues long.

The chain uses TRBV28 and TRBJ2-7, with D perhaps matching TRBD2 (7 bases). CDR3 length: 13 residues. V dropped 4 bases and J dropped 3 bases, with 10 bases sitting between them. Germline V gives CDR1 MDHEN, CDR2 SYDVKM. The CDR3 nucleotides are TGTGCCAGCAGTTGGGGGGGGCACTACGAGCAGTACTTC. Its protein product is CASSWGGHYEQYF.

The chain carries TRBV5-1 and TRBJ2-5; D possibly corresponds to TRBD1 (6 bases). V lost 3 bases to trimming and J lost 4 bases, with 10 bases between them. CDR1 is SGHRS and CDR2 is YFSETQ in the germline V gene. This CDR3 region has 13 residues. CDR3 amino acids: CASSWGRTETQYF. CDR3 sequence (DNA): TGCGCCAGCAGCTGGGGGCGTACAGAGACCCAGTACTTC.

This clonotype was seen a handful of times. V usage is TRBV4-1 and J usage is TRBJ2-7; 13 bases fit TRBD2. The J segment lost 2 bases and the V segment lost 2 bases, leaving 3 bases of the junction unmatched. There are 16 residues in the CDR3. The germline V gene has CDR1 MGHRA and CDR2 YSYEKL. CDR3 protein: CASSQPLAGGTYEQYF. The CDR3 region has the DNA TGCGCCAGCAGCCAACCACTAGCGGGAGGGACCTACGAGCAGTACTTC.

Points on this clonotype: The junction departs from germline at one end; a sequencing error may be responsible. CDR3 region: CARRDRGGSPLHF. CDR3 DNA: TGTGCCCGCAGGGACAGGGGAGGATCACCCCTCCACTTT. This chain joins TRBV28 and TRBJ1-6, with TRBD1 matching 10 bases. CDR1 is MDHEN and CDR2 is SYDVKM in the germline V gene. This CDR3 comprises 13 residues.

In its sample, this clonotype was seen many times. The chain links TRBV27 to TRBJ1-4; a possible D gene is TRBD1 (5 bases). CDR3 length: 15 amino acids. Germline V gene lookup returns CDR1 MNHEY and CDR2 SMNVEV (reference sequence). The germline V and J ends were trimmed by 4 bases and 5 bases, with 14 bases remaining between them. This CDR3 reads CASSSPGTVNEKLFF. The CDR3 DNA reads as TGTGCCAGCAGTTCCCCGGGGACGGTGAATGAAAAACTGTTTTTT.

V is TRBV5-1 and J is TRBJ1-1; D might be TRBD1 (5 bases). The germline V gene has CDR1 SGHRS and CDR2 YFSETQ. The CDR3 is made up of 12 amino acids. The ends were cut back, 5 bases at V and 8 bases at J, with 13 bases in the middle. The CDR3 sequence is CASRRDLGEAFF. DNA for the CDR3: TGCGCCAGCAGAAGGGACCTTGGAGAAGCTTTCTTT.

This clonotype was counted at least ten times. The chain uses TRBV28 and TRBJ1-5; possible D gene TRBD1, 5 bases. V was clipped by 3 bases and J by 5 bases, with 11 bases between them. Germline CDR1 is MDHEN and CDR2 is SYDVKM. The CDR3 spans 14 residues. The CDR3 region has the DNA TGTGCCAGCAGTTTGGGACTTGGGGATCAGCCCCAGCATTTT. It translates to CASSLGLGDQPQHF.

This clonotype was seen a handful of times. V usage is TRBV5-6 and J usage is TRBJ2-1; 10 bases map to TRBD2. This CDR3 contains 17 residues. From germline, CDR1 is SGHDT and CDR2 YYEEEE. V lost 2 bases and J lost 4; bases outside the gene matches: 9. CDR3 residues: CASSLGLAGAKYNEQFF. The CDR3 bases are TGTGCCAGCAGCTTAGGGCTAGCGGGAGCCAAATACAATGAGCAGTTCTTC. The whole variable domain, remainder taken from reference TRBV5-6 and TRBJ2-1, is DAGVTQSPTHLIKTRGQQVTLRCSPKSGHDTVSWYQQALGQGPQFIFQYYEEEERQRGNFPDRFSGHQFPNYSSELNVNALLLGDSALYLCASSLGLAGAKYNEQFFGPGTRLTVL.

J is TRBJ1-1 and V is TRBV29-1; D may be TRBD1 (6 bases). Germline CDR1 SQVTM, CDR2 ANQGSEA. This CDR3 is built from 14 residues. The V gene lost 3 bases and the J gene lost 0 bases, with 11 bases spanning the gap. CDR3 nucleotides: TGCAGCGTTGATTGGAAGGGGGTGAACACTGAAGCTTTCTTT. Translating it yields CSVDWKGVNTEAFF. The complete variable domain, with remaining parts taken from reference TRBV29-1 and TRBJ1-1, reads SAVISQKPSRDICQRGTSLTIQCQVDSQVTMMFWYRQQPGQSLTLIATANQGSEATYESGFVIDKFPISRPNLTFSTLTVSNMSPEDSSIYLCSVDWKGVNTEAFFGQGTRLTVV.

J is TRBJ1-5 and V is TRBV11-2; 7 bases map to TRBD1. Germline lookup yields CDR1 SGHAT and CDR2 FQNNGV. With 5 bases clipped from V and 4 bases from J, the junction kept 5 bases outside the gene matches. This CDR3 region has 14 residues. CDR3 amino acids: CASSKGTENQPQHF. CDR3 nucleotide sequence: TGTGCCAGCAGCAAAGGGACAGAGAATCAGCCCCAGCATTTT.